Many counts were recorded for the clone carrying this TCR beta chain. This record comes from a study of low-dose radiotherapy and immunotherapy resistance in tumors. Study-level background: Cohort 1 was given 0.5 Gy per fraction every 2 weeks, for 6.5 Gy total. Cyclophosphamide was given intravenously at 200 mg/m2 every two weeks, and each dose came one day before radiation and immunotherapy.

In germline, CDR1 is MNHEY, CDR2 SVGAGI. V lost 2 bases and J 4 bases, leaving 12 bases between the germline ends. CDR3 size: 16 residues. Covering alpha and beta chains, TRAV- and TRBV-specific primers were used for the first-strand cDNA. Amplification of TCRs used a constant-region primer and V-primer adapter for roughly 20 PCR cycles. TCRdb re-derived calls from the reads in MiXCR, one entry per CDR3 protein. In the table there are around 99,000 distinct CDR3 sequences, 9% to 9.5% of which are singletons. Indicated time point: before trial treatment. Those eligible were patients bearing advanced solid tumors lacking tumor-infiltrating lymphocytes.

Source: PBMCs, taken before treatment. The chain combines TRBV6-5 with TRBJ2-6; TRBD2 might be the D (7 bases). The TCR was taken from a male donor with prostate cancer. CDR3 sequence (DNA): TGTGCCAGCAGTTACGGGGGGGCGACCGGGGCCAACGTCCTGACTTTC. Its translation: CASSYGGATGANVLTF.